This TCR beta chain is from a study of shared clonotypes between healthy human individuals. Profiling relied on immunoSEQ multiplex PCR, and the TCRdb table lists in-frame clones only, not all of them. The sample lists more than 2 million clones; roughly 95% were seen once. On this clone itself: Its cognate antigen is unknown.

Study-wide findings and caveats: For sorted subsets, rarefaction showed incomplete sequencing despite large depth.

Germline-derived CDR1 and CDR2 are SEHNR and FQNEAQ (reference sequence). The CDR3 runs to 11 residues. The ends were cut back, 5 bases at V and 5 bases at J, with 6 bases in the middle. Sequenced material: naive CD4+ T cells sorted from blood. Subset noted: CD45RA+ positively selected. The sequence derives from a man between 18 and 29 years old in good health. This chain links TRBV7-9 with TRBJ1-2; D is unresolved. CDR3 nucleotides: TGTGCCAGCAGCGCATCATATGGCTACACCTTC. Translating gives CASSASYGYTF.